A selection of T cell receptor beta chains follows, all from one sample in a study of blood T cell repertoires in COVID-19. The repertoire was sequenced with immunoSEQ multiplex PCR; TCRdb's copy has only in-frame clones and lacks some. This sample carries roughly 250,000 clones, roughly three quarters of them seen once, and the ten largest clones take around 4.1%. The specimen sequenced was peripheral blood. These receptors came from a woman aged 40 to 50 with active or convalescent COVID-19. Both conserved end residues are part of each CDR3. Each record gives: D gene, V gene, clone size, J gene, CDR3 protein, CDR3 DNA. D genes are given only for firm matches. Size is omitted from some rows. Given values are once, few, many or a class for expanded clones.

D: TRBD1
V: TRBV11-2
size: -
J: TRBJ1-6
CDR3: CASSLRWTGDSPLHF
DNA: TGTGCCAGCAGCTTAAGGTGGACAGGGGATTCACCCCTCCACTTT

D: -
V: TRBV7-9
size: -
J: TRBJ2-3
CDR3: CASSSRGDTQYF
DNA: TGTGCCAGCAGTTCAAGAGGGGATACGCAGTATTTT

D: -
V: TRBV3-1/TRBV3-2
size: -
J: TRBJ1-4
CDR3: CASSHRGREKLFF
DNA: TGTGCCAGCAGCCACAGGGGTCGTGAAAAACTGTTTTTT

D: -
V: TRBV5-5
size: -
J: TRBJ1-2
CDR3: CASSLAHGRDGGYTF
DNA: TGTGCCAGCAGCTTGGCGCATGGCAGGGATGGTGGCTACACCTTC

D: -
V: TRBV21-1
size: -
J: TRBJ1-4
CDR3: CASSKGGQGKDEKLFF
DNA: TGTGCCAGCAGCAAAGGTGGACAGGGAAAGGATGAAAAACTGTTTTTT

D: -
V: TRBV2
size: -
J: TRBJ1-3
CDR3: CASSSDSPVLGNTIYF
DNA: TGTGCCAGCAGTTCCGACAGCCCGGTATTAGGAAACACCATATATTTT

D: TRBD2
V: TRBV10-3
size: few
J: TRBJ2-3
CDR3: CASTSASTDTQYF
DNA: TGTGCCTCCACTAGCGCTAGCACAGATACGCAGTATTTT

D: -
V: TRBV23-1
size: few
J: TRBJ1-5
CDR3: CAPSQRGGRQDIYSNQPQHF
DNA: TGCGCCCCCAGTCAGCGGGGGGGGAGACAGGACATCTATAGCAATCAGCCCCAGCATTTT

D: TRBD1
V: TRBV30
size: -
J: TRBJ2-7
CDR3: CAWSPTGTGGYEQYF
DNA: TGTGCCTGGAGTCCTACCGGGACAGGGGGCTACGAGCAGTACTTC

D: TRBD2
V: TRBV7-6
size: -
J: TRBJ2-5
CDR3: CASSLASGGARETQYF
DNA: TGTGCCAGCAGCTTAGCTAGCGGGGGGGCGCGAGAGACCCAGTACTTC

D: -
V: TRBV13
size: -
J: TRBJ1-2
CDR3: CASSGTGGYGYTF
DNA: TGTGCCAGCAGCGGTACAGGTGGCTATGGCTACACCTTC

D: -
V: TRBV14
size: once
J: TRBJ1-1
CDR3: CASSPLDLQGYTEAFF
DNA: TGTGCCAGCAGCCCCTTAGACTTGCAGGGGTACACTGAAGCTTTCTTT

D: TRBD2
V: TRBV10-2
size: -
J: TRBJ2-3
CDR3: CASSESRGGSDTQYF
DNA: TGCGCCAGCAGTGAGTCGCGGGGGGGCTCAGATACGCAGTATTTT

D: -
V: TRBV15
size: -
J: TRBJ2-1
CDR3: CATSRDRNYNEQFF
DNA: TGTGCCACCAGCAGAGACAGAAACTACAATGAGCAGTTCTTC

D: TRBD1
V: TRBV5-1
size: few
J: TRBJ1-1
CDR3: CASSLQQGANTEAFF
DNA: TGCGCCAGCAGCTTGCAACAGGGGGCTAACACTGAAGCTTTCTTT

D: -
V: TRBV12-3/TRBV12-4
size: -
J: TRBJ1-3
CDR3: CASSQGNTIYF
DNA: TGTGCCAGCAGCCAAGGAAACACCATATATTTT

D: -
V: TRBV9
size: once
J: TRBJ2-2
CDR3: CASSSEGLVTGELFF
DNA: TGTGCCAGCAGCTCGGAGGGCTTGGTCACCGGGGAGCTGTTTTTT

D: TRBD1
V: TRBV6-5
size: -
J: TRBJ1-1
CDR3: CASSYGTGGTEAFF
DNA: TGTGCCAGCAGTTACGGGACAGGGGGAACTGAAGCTTTCTTT

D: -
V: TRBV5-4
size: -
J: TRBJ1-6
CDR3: CASSLDGGDSPLHF
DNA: TGTGCCAGCAGCTTGGACGGCGGGGATTCACCCCTCCACTTT

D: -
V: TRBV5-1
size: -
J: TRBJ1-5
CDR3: CASSLVPGNSNQPQHF
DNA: TGCGCCAGCAGCTTGGTACCAGGGAACAGCAATCAGCCCCAGCATTTT

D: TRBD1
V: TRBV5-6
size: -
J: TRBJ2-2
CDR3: CASSRLGTGGATGELFF
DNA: TGTGCCAGCAGCCGCTTGGGGACAGGGGGCGCCACCGGGGAGCTGTTTTTT

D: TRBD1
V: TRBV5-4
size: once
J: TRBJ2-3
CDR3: CASSYRDRATDTQYF
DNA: TGTGCCAGCAGCTACCGGGACAGGGCCACAGATACGCAGTATTTT

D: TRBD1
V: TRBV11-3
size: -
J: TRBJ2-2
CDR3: CASSTPPGGGNGELFF
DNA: TGTGCCAGCAGCACCCCTCCAGGGGGCGGGAACGGGGAGCTGTTTTTT

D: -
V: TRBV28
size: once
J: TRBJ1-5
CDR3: CASSLLTEGARQPQHF
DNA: TGTGCCAGCAGTTTATTAACTGAAGGGGCACGACAGCCCCAGCATTTT

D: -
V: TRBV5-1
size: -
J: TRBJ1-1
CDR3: CASSLSLNTEAFF
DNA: TGCGCCAGCAGCTTGAGCCTGAACACTGAAGCTTTCTTT

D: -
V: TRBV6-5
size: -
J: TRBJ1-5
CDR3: CASRLQDYSNQPQHF
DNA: TGTGCCAGCAGGCTACAGGACTATAGCAATCAGCCCCAGCATTTT

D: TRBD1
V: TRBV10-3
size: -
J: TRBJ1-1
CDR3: CAISDLGQGMNTEAFF
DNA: TGTGCCATCAGTGACCTCGGACAGGGGATGAACACTGAAGCTTTCTTT

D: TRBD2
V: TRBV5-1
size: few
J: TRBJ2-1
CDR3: CASSDGTSSENEQFF
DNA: TGCGCCAGCAGCGACGGGACTAGCTCTGAGAATGAGCAGTTCTTC

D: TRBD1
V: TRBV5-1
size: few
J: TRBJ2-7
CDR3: CASSGGQGSDEQYF
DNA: TGCGCCAGCAGCGGCGGACAGGGGTCTGACGAGCAGTACTTC

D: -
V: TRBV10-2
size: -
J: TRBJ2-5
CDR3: CASTLIGRGETQYF
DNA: TGCGCCAGCACCTTAATTGGGAGAGGGGAGACCCAGTACTTC

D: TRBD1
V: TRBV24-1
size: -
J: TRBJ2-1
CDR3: CATSDRAGQGRNEQFF
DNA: TGTGCCACCAGTGATCGCGCCGGACAGGGACGGAATGAGCAGTTCTTC

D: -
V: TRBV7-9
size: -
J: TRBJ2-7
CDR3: CASSLGTVSYEQYF
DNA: TGTGCCAGCAGCTTAGGAACAGTATCCTACGAGCAGTACTTC

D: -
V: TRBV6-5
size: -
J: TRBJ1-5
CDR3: CASSYVRNQPQHF
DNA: TGTGCCAGCAGTTACGTTCGGAATCAGCCCCAGCATTTT

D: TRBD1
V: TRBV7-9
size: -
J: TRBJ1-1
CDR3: CASSLTGVEAFF
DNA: TGTGCCAGCAGCTTAACAGGGGTCGAAGCTTTCTTT

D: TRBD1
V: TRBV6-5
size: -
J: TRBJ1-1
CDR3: CASSSVTDRVTEAFF
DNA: TGTGCCAGCAGTTCCGTCACGGACAGGGTCACTGAAGCTTTCTTT

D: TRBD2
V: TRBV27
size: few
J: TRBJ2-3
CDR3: CASSFLGLAGGRGSDTQYF
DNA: TGTGCCAGCAGTTTCCTAGGACTAGCGGGGGGGCGGGGGTCAGATACGCAGTATTTT

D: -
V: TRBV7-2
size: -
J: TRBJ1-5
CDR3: CASSLVGGSNQPQHF
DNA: TGTGCCAGCAGCTTAGTCGGGGGGAGCAATCAGCCCCAGCATTTT

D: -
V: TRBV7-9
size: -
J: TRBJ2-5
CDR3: CAWAGTETQYF
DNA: TGTGCCTGGGCGGGGACCGAGACCCAGTACTTC

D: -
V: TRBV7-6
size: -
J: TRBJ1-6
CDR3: CASSLGQAESPLHF
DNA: TGTGCCAGCAGCTTAGGACAGGCTGAGTCACCCCTCCACTTT

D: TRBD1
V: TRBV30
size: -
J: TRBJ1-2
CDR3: CAWDLQGAPRYGYTF
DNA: TGTGCCTGGGACTTACAGGGGGCTCCGAGGTATGGCTACACCTTC